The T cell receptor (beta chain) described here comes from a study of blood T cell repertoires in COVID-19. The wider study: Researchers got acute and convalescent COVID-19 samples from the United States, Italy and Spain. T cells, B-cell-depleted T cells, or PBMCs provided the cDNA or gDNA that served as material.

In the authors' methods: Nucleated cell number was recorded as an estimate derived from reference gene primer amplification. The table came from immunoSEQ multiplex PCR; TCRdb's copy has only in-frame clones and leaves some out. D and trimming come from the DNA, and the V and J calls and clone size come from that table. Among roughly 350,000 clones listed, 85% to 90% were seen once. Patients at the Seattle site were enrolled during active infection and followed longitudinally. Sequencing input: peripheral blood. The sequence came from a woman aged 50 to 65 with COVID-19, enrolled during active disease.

DNA of the CDR3: TGTGCCAGCAGACCTCAAGGACTAGCGGAAACGTACGAGCAGTACTTC. Translating it yields CASRPQGLAETYEQYF. This chain joins TRBV28 and TRBJ2-7, with 10 bases identical to TRBD2. The J segment lost 4 bases and the V segment lost 6 bases, leaving 12 bases of the junction unmatched. CDR1 MDHEN and CDR2 SYDVKM come from the germline V gene. The CDR3 extends over 16 amino acids.